This entry describes one T cell receptor beta chain. The antigen remains undetermined. Trimming took 2 bases from V and 9 from J; bases not matched to a gene: 4. This CDR3 comprises 14 residues. The data stem from a study of cytomegalovirus exposure and HLA in healthy donors. Study observations and caveats: Fewer N-insertions (relative to the 666-donor mean) were reportedly seen in an Asian-associated ancestry cluster in a later analysis. Among TCR beta chains of equal frequency, HLA-associated ones were more clonally expanded in a later analysis.

Unrecorded immune exposure was likely among donors, who were nominally healthy when sampled. A multiplex PCR was run with 60 Vbeta primers and 13 Jbeta primers. In the original workflow: The authors later counted 75 million to 90 million unique TCR beta chains, around 9.9 million of them shared. The repertoire was sequenced with immunoSEQ multiplex PCR; TCRdb's copy has only in-frame clones and lacks some. That table furnishes V, J and clone size, whereas the DNA furnished D and trimming. The sample consists of about 160,000 clones, 85% of them appearing once. Input material: PBMCs. The sequence was collected from a boy aged 2 to 9 in good health and CMV-seronegative. The chain joins TRBV23-1 to TRBJ2-1, with 10 bases identical to TRBD1. TRBV23-1 is designated an ORF whose function remains uncertain. As DNA, the CDR3 is TGCGCCAGCAGTCAAAAGGGACAGGGGTTTGAGCAGTTCTTC. It specifies CASSQKGQGFEQFF.